These T cell receptor beta chains were read from a single sample in a study of shared clonotypes between healthy human individuals. Sequenced by immunoSEQ multiplex PCR; TCRdb stores in-frame clones only, minus some. This table holds nearly 2 million clones, 85% to 95% found once. Source material: naive CD8+ T cells sorted from blood. The receptors stem from a man between 18 and 29 years old in good health. Both conserved end residues are part of each CDR3. The D gene is left open where the match is weak. Some rows have no size entry. The others give once, few or many, or a class for an expanded clone.

V	size	length	J	D	DNA	CDR3
TRBV10-3	-	15	TRBJ2-3	-	TGTGCCATCAGTGATGAAGTGGCTTCCACAGATACGCAGTATTTT	CAISDEVASTDTQYF
TRBV7-8	-	13	TRBJ2-7	-	TGTGCCAGCAGCTCGGGGAGACAGTACGAGCAGTACTTC	CASSSGRQYEQYF
TRBV28	-	14	TRBJ2-7	-	TGTGCCAGCAGTTTAGTTGGAGGGTCCTACGAGCAGTACTTC	CASSLVGGSYEQYF
TRBV27	-	13	TRBJ2-7	-	TGTGCCAGCAGCTCGATGGGGAGGTACGAGCAGTACTTC	CASSSMGRYEQYF
TRBV28	-	15	TRBJ2-5	-	TGTGCCAGCAGCAATGGGGCACAGGTCCAAGAGACCCAGTACTTC	CASSNGAQVQETQYF
TRBV9	-	15	TRBJ2-7	TRBD1	TGTGCCAGCAGCCTGGGGACAGGTAGCTCCTACGAGCAGTACTTC	CASSLGTGSSYEQYF
TRBV6-5	-	13	TRBJ2-3	-	TGTGCCAGCAGTCCCCCTATGACAGATACGCAGTATTTT	CASSPPMTDTQYF
TRBV6-1	-	14	TRBJ2-7	-	TGTGCCAGCAGTGAAAATGGCGGGCCCTACGAGCAGTACTTC	CASSENGGPYEQYF
TRBV2	once	14	TRBJ1-2	-	TGTGCCAGCAGTGAATTGGAGGGGTACTATGGCTACACCTTC	CASSELEGYYGYTF
TRBV10-2	-	11	TRBJ2-7	-	TGCGCCAGCAGTGCGGGGGTCGAGCAGTACTTC	CASSAGVEQYF
TRBV5-1	once	14	TRBJ2-3	-	TGCGCCAGCAGCGAGGGACCTTTCACAGATACGCAGTATTTT	CASSEGPFTDTQYF
TRBV7-3	-	14	TRBJ1-2	-	TGTGCCAGCAGCTTAGATGTTACGGGGTTAGGCTACACCTTC	CASSLDVTGLGYTF
TRBV5-1	-	16	TRBJ2-1	TRBD2	TGCGCCAGCAGCTTGTTGGCTAGCGGCGTCTACAATGAGCAGTTCTTC	CASSLLASGVYNEQFF
TRBV13	-	18	TRBJ2-3	TRBD2	TGTGCCAGCAGCTTGGAAATGGAAACTAGCGGGAGGGAGCATACGCAGTATTTT	CASSLEMETSGREHTQYF
TRBV2	-	12	TRBJ2-5	-	TGTGCCAGCAGTCAGGGGCAAGAGACCCAGTACTTC	CASSQGQETQYF
TRBV9	-	15	TRBJ2-1	-	TGTGCCAGCAGCGTAGATGTAGCGGCCCACAATGAGCAGTTCTTC	CASSVDVAAHNEQFF
TRBV6-1	-	11	TRBJ1-2	-	TGTGCCAGCAGTTATAACTATGGCTACACCTTC	CASSYNYGYTF
TRBV14	-	12	TRBJ2-3	-	TGTGCCAGCAGCCAAGTGGGTGATACGCAGTATTTT	CASSQVGDTQYF
TRBV7-8	once	14	TRBJ2-2	-	TGTGCCAGCAGCCGGACAGCGAACACCGGGGAGCTGTTTTTT	CASSRTANTGELFF
TRBV10-2	-	13	TRBJ2-1	TRBD2	TGCGCGGTGGCACTAGCGCTGTACAATGAGCAGTTCTTC	CAVALALYNEQFF
TRBV7-2	-	16	TRBJ2-1	TRBD1	TGTGCCAGCAGCTCCGGTCGGGACAGGGGCTACAATGAGCAGTTCTTC	CASSSGRDRGYNEQFF
TRBV10-2	-	15	TRBJ2-3	-	TGCGCCAGCAGTGTTAGAGGGGTAGGCACAGATACGCAGTATTTT	CASSVRGVGTDTQYF
TRBV5-4	-	12	TRBJ2-7	-	TGTGCCATCGAAAGGGGGGTCGACGAGCAGTACTTC	CAIERGVDEQYF
TRBV6-1	-	19	TRBJ2-3	TRBD1	TGTGCCAGCAGTGAAGAGGGACAGATGAAAACATTGAGCACAGATACGCAGTATTTT	CASSEEGQMKTLSTDTQYF
TRBV6-5	-	13	TRBJ2-3	TRBD1	TGTGCCAGCAGTACCGGGACAGACGATACGCAGTATTTT	CASSTGTDDTQYF
TRBV5-6	-	16	TRBJ1-1	-	TGTGCCAGCAGCTTGGAGGGGCATGGGGTGAACACTGAAGCTTTCTTT	CASSLEGHGVNTEAFF
TRBV28	-	13	TRBJ2-7	-	TGTGCCAGCAGTCCGAACAGAGACTACGAGCAGTACTTC	CASSPNRDYEQYF
TRBV19	-	15	TRBJ1-6	TRBD1	TGTGCCAGTACTGAAAAGACAGGGGGGAATTCACCCCTCCACTTT	CASTEKTGGNSPLHF
TRBV6-5	-	16	TRBJ2-7	TRBD1	TGTGCCAGCAGTTTCCCCGGACAGGGCGAGGGATACGAGCAGTACTTC	CASSFPGQGEGYEQYF
TRBV19	-	15	TRBJ2-1	-	TGTGCCAGTAGTGGACAAAGTATTGGGTTGGGTGAGCAGTTCTTC	CASSGQSIGLGEQFF
TRBV10-2	-	15	TRBJ1-5	TRBD1	TGCGCCAGCAGTGACGGGACAGGGGGCAATCAGCCCCAGCATTTT	CASSDGTGGNQPQHF
TRBV4-3	-	16	TRBJ2-3	-	TGCGCCAGCAGCCAGGATCGGAGCGGGCTCACAGATACGCAGTATTTT	CASSQDRSGLTDTQYF
TRBV6-5	-	13	TRBJ2-1	-	TGTGCCAGCAGTAGCCGGGGCCACAATGAGCAGTTCTTC	CASSSRGHNEQFF
TRBV6-5	-	10	TRBJ2-7	-	TGTGCCAGCGGCGACTACGAGCAGTACTTC	CASGDYEQYF
TRBV2	-	13	TRBJ2-2	-	TGTGCCAGCAGTCAGGGAGACACCGGGGAGCTGTTTTTT	CASSQGDTGELFF
TRBV28	-	16	TRBJ2-7	-	TGTGCCAGCACTCCTCTCGGGGCCGCGAGACCCTACGAGCAGTACTTC	CASTPLGAARPYEQYF
TRBV29-1	-	15	TRBJ2-1	-	TGCAGCGTTGTTCTCCCTCTAAGCTCCTACAATGAGCAGTTCTTC	CSVVLPLSSYNEQFF
TRBV7-2	-	16	TRBJ2-1	TRBD1	TGTGCCAGCAGCGAACTCATGGGACAGCCTTACAATGAGCAGTTCTTC	CASSELMGQPYNEQFF
TRBV27	-	15	TRBJ2-1	TRBD2	TGTGCCAGCAGCCGCCTAGCGGGGCTCTACAATGAGCAGTTCTTC	CASSRLAGLYNEQFF
TRBV27	-	16	TRBJ2-2	-	TGTGCCAGCAGTTTATCCGCGGGGACAAACACCGGGGAGCTGTTTTTT	CASSLSAGTNTGELFF
TRBV29-1	-	11	TRBJ2-1	-	TGCAGCGTTGCTGAACAGGTGGAGCAGTTCTTC	CSVAEQVEQFF
TRBV30	-	11	TRBJ1-2	-	TGTGCCTGGAGGGGGATGCGGGGCTACACCTTC	CAWRGMRGYTF
TRBV13	-	16	TRBJ1-2	-	TGTGCCAGCAGCTTATATCGTCGGCAGGCCTCCTATGGCTACACCTTC	CASSLYRRQASYGYTF
TRBV10-2	-	15	TRBJ2-7	TRBD2	TGCGCCAGCAGTGACAGAATGGGACTATCCTACGAGCAGTACTTC	CASSDRMGLSYEQYF